These T cell receptor beta chains were read from a single sample in a study of blood T cell repertoires in COVID-19. The protocol was immunoSEQ multiplex PCR, while the TCRdb copy is restricted to in-frame clones and leaves out a portion. The table lists about 69,000 clones, approximately 78% of them singletons. The sequenced material came from peripheral blood. Receptors were obtained from a woman aged 80 or over with acute or convalescent COVID-19. CDR3s include the opening cysteine and the closing phenylalanine or tryptophan. D genes are given only for firm matches. Size values are once, few and many counts, or a class for expanded clones, and some rows have none.

cdr3_aa cdr3_nt v_call clone_size j_call d_call
CASRWGEGTGELFF TGTGCCAGCCGTTGGGGTGAGGGAACCGGGGAGCTGTTTTTT TRBV6-4 - TRBJ2-2 -
CASSEAQGVNTEAFF TGTGCCAGCAGTGAAGCGCAGGGCGTTAACACTGAAGCTTTCTTT TRBV6-1 - TRBJ1-1 -
CASSLSRLAAREQYF TGCGCCAGCAGCTTGTCAAGACTAGCGGCACGCGAGCAGTACTTC TRBV5-1 - TRBJ2-7 TRBD2
CASSITGLRNNEQFF TGTGCCAGCAGCATAACAGGGCTCAGGAACAATGAGCAGTTCTTC TRBV14 - TRBJ2-1 -
CASSQSTGTAYGYTF TGTGCCAGCAGCCAATCTACCGGGACAGCTTATGGCTACACCTTC TRBV3-1/TRBV3-2 - TRBJ1-2 TRBD1
CASSQDRGGGGGTDTQYF TGTGCCAGCAGCCAAGATCGCGGTGGCGGGGGTGGCACAGATACGCAGTATTTT TRBV14 - TRBJ2-3 TRBD2
CASSEAWASYNEQFF TGTGCCAGCAGTGAAGCCTGGGCGTCATACAATGAGCAGTTCTTC TRBV6-1 - TRBJ2-1 -
CASSSAGGGYNEQFF TGCGCCAGCAGCTCCGCAGGGGGCGGATACAATGAGCAGTTCTTC TRBV5-1 - TRBJ2-1 TRBD1
CASSLYALSSYEQYF TGTGCCAGCAGCTTATACGCGCTGAGCTCCTACGAGCAGTACTTC TRBV6-5 - TRBJ2-7 -
CASREGLAGYNEQFF TGCGCCAGCAGAGAGGGACTAGCGGGGTACAATGAGCAGTTCTTC TRBV10-2 once TRBJ2-1 TRBD2
CAISEHETGGGYTF TGTGCCATCAGTGAACATGAGACAGGGGGTGGCTACACCTTC TRBV10-3 many TRBJ1-2 TRBD1
CAWRAPGDTEAFF TGTGCCTGGAGGGCCCCCGGGGACACTGAAGCTTTCTTT TRBV30 - TRBJ1-1 -
CASSLLGQRSPLHF TGTGCCAGCAGCTTATTGGGCCAACGTTCACCCCTCCACTTT TRBV13 - TRBJ1-6 -
CATSGLTDTQYF TGTGCCACCAGTGGTCTCACAGATACGCAGTATTTT TRBV24-1 - TRBJ2-3 -
CAWTFGGATEAFF TGTGCCTGGACATTCGGGGGGGCCACTGAAGCTTTCTTT TRBV30 - TRBJ1-1 -
CASSRSFSSGNTIYF TGTGCCAGCAGCCGCTCTTTCAGCTCTGGAAACACCATATATTTT TRBV3-1/TRBV3-2 - TRBJ1-3 -
CASSLGHKNTEAFF TGCGCCAGCAGCTTAGGACACAAGAACACTGAAGCTTTCTTT TRBV5-1 - TRBJ1-1 -
CASSESAAVEPQHF TGCGCCAGCAGTGAGTCCGCAGCGGTTGAGCCCCAGCATTTT TRBV10-1 - TRBJ1-5 -
CASTLTGPPSPLHF TGTGCCAGCACCTTAACAGGGCCTCCTTCACCCCTCCACTTT TRBV7-9 - TRBJ1-6 -
CASNRQGDNSPLHF TGTGCCAGTAATCGACAGGGGGATAATTCACCCCTCCACTTT TRBV19 - TRBJ1-6 TRBD1
CASSLGAAGRAYGYTF TGTGCCAGCAGCTTAGGAGCCGCTGGGAGAGCCTATGGCTACACCTTC TRBV13 - TRBJ1-2 -
CASSMDRHRFF TGTGCCAGCAGTATGGACAGGCATCGGTTCTTC TRBV6-2/TRBV6-3 - TRBJ2-1 TRBD1
CASSQDGGTGANVLTF TGCGCCAGCAGCCAAGATGGGGGGACTGGGGCCAACGTCCTGACTTTC TRBV4-1 - TRBJ2-6 -
CASSRGTMETQYF TGTGCCAGCAGCCGCGGTACGATGGAGACCCAGTACTTC TRBV6-2/TRBV6-3 - TRBJ2-5 -
CASSLEQGSSAGYEQYF TGCGCCAGCAGCTTGGAACAGGGGAGTTCGGCTGGGTACGAGCAGTACTTC TRBV5-1 few TRBJ2-7 TRBD1
CASSPGQRNTEAFF TGTGCCAGCAGCCCGGGACAGCGGAACACTGAAGCTTTCTTT TRBV5-4 - TRBJ1-1 TRBD1
CAWTRGQNSPLHF TGTGCCTGGACCAGGGGGCAGAATTCACCCCTCCACTTT TRBV30 - TRBJ1-6 TRBD1
CASSQDYGPGEAFF TGTGCCAGCAGCCAAGATTATGGTCCCGGTGAAGCTTTCTTT TRBV3-1/TRBV3-2 - TRBJ1-1 -
CASSLPVRNEQFF TGTGCCAGCAGCTTACCCGTGCGGAATGAGCAGTTCTTC TRBV5-4 - TRBJ2-1 -
CASSADRGGNQPQHF TGTGCCAGCAGTGCCGACAGGGGGGGCAATCAGCCCCAGCATTTT TRBV2 - TRBJ1-5 TRBD1
CASSPSNTDTQYF TGTGCCAGCAGCCCGAGCAACACAGATACGCAGTATTTT TRBV3-1/TRBV3-2 - TRBJ2-3 -
CATSRDPMLNQPQHF TGTGCCACCAGCAGAGATCCGATGCTAAATCAGCCCCAGCATTTT TRBV15 - TRBJ1-5 -
CASSQTRSGGWNIQYF TGTGCCAGCAGCCAGACGAGGAGCGGGGGTTGGAACATTCAGTACTTC TRBV4-2 - TRBJ2-4 TRBD2
CASSGQAGGNSPLHF TGTGCCAGCAGCGGACAGGCAGGGGGCAATTCACCCCTCCACTTT TRBV3-1/TRBV3-2 - TRBJ1-6 TRBD1
CASHRGSANEKLFF TGCGCCAGTCACAGGGGTTCAGCTAATGAAAAACTGTTTTTT TRBV10-2 - TRBJ1-4 TRBD1
CASSSWGRSADTQYF TGTGCCAGCAGTTCATGGGGGCGCTCGGCAGATACGCAGTATTTT TRBV27 - TRBJ2-3 -
CASSLGDSSGANVLTF TGTGCCAGCAGCTTGGGGGACTCCTCAGGGGCCAACGTCCTGACTTTC TRBV5-6 - TRBJ2-6 -
CASRPSVDYYGYTF TGTGCCAGCAGACCGTCCGTAGATTACTATGGCTACACCTTC TRBV6-5 few TRBJ1-2 -
CASSSGAGSNTGELFF TGCGCCAGCAGCAGTGGGGCCGGGTCGAACACCGGGGAGCTGTTTTTT TRBV5-1 - TRBJ2-2 -
CASSYKPTGNTEAFF TGTGCCAGTAGTTACAAACCGACAGGGAACACTGAAGCTTTCTTT TRBV19 - TRBJ1-1 -
CASASDSYNEQFF TGTGCCAGCGCTAGCGATTCCTACAATGAGCAGTTCTTC TRBV2 medium-sized TRBJ2-1 -
CASSIPGGVSNQPQHF TGTGCCAGTAGTATACCGGGGGGCGTTAGCAATCAGCCCCAGCATTTT TRBV19 once TRBJ1-5 -
CASSIVGRDEQFF TGTGCCAGTAGTATAGTAGGGAGGGATGAGCAGTTCTTC TRBV19 - TRBJ2-1 TRBD2
CASSQDADRGLEAFF TGTGCCAGCAGCCAGGACGCAGACAGGGGACTTGAAGCTTTCTTT TRBV4-2 - TRBJ1-1 TRBD1
CASSFGGGANTGELFF TGCGCCAGCAGCTTTGGCGGGGGAGCTAACACCGGGGAGCTGTTTTTT TRBV5-1 - TRBJ2-2 TRBD2
CASSLGTGHNTGELFF TGTGCCAGCAGCCTCGGGACAGGCCATAACACCGGGGAGCTGTTTTTT TRBV7-9 - TRBJ2-2 TRBD1